This T cell receptor (beta chain) stems from a study of CD8 T cells in Susac syndrome. The CDR3 contains 15 residues. Germline loops: CDR1 DFQATT, CDR2 SNEGSKA (reference sequence). V lost 1 base, J lost 5 bases, and 6 bases stayed unmatched. An amount of RNA that ranged from roughly 0.45 to 1 ug was reverse transcribed with random hexamers. MiXCR, applied by TCRdb to the immunoSEQ multiplex PCR reads, yields one record per CDR3 protein. The sample records 100,000 to 150,000 distinct CDR3 sequences, around 86% being singletons. What was sequenced was CD8+ T cells from PBMCs. The chain couples TRBV20-1 to TRBJ2-2; TRBD2 aligns across 8 bases. The origin of this receptor is a human donor with multiple sclerosis. The CDR3 sequence is CSARVAGGRTGELFF. The CDR3, as DNA: TGCAGTGCTAGAGTGGCGGGGGGTCGTACCGGGGAGCTGTTTTTT.